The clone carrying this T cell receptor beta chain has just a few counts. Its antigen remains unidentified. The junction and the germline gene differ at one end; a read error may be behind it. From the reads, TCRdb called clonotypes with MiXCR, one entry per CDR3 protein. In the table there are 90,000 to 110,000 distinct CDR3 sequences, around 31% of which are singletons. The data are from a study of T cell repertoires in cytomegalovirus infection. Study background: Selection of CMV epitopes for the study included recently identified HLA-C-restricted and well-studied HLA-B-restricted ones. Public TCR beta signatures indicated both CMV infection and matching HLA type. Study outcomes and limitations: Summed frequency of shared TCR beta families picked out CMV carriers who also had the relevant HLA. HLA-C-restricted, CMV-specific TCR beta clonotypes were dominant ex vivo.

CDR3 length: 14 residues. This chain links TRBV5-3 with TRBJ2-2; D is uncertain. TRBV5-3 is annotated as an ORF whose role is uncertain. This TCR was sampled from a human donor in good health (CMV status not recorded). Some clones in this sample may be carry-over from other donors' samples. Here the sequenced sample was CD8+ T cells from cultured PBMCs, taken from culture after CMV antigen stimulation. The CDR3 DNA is TGTGCCAGCAGCTTGTACCAGGCCACCGGGGAGCTGTTTTTT. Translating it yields CASSLYQATGELFF.